A selection of T cell receptor beta chains follows, all from one sample in a study of long-term antiretroviral therapy in people with HIV. Generated by immunoSEQ multiplex PCR, the TCRdb table keeps only in-frame clones and is missing some. Of tens of thousands of clones detected, roughly 80% appear once; the ten largest clones hold 10% to 15%. The material sequenced was unsorted PBMCs, taken 0.3 years after starting antiretroviral therapy. The source of these receptors is a man between 18 and 29 years old with HIV. Both conserved end residues are part of each CDR3. The D gene is left open where the match is weak. Clone size is shown for a subset of rows, as once, few, many or a class of expanded clone.

abundance: .; d_gene: .; j_gene: TRBJ2-1; v_gene: TRBV9; CDR3aa: CASTPGGGQYFGEQFF; CDR3nt: .
abundance: .; d_gene: .; j_gene: TRBJ2-1; v_gene: TRBV6-5; CDR3aa: CASRGMWLMDEQFF; CDR3nt: TGTGCCAGCAGGGGGATGTGGTTGATGGATGAGCAGTTCTTC
abundance: .; d_gene: .; j_gene: TRBJ1-1; v_gene: TRBV10-3; CDR3aa: CAISEAGMNTEAFF; CDR3nt: TGTGCCATCAGTGAGGCCGGAATGAACACTGAAGCTTTCTTT
abundance: .; d_gene: TRBD2; j_gene: TRBJ2-1; v_gene: TRBV7-9; CDR3aa: CASSLLVGGSNEQFF; CDR3nt: TGTGCCAGCAGCTTATTGGTGGGGGGGAGTAATGAGCAGTTCTTC
abundance: few; d_gene: TRBD2; j_gene: TRBJ2-7; v_gene: TRBV28; CDR3aa: CASNSPGLQNKGDF; CDR3nt: TGTGCCAGCAACTCGCCGGGACTACAGAACAAAGGGGACTTC
abundance: .; d_gene: TRBD1; j_gene: TRBJ1-2; v_gene: TRBV30; CDR3aa: CAWQAREGAYGYTF; CDR3nt: TGTGCCTGGCAAGCGAGAGAGGGGGCCTATGGCTACACCTTC
abundance: .; d_gene: TRBD1; j_gene: TRBJ1-4; v_gene: TRBV30; CDR3aa: CAFGTGGEKLFF; CDR3nt: TGTGCCTTCGGGACAGGGGGTGAAAAACTGTTTTTT
abundance: .; d_gene: TRBD2; j_gene: TRBJ2-3; v_gene: TRBV6-5; CDR3aa: CASSYSSGYTDTQYF; CDR3nt: TGTGCCAGCAGTTACTCTAGCGGGTACACAGATACGCAGTATTTT
abundance: .; d_gene: .; j_gene: TRBJ2-7; v_gene: TRBV18; CDR3aa: CASSPEDTTIFLSYEQYF; CDR3nt: TGTGCCAGCTCACCGGAGGACACTACGATTTTTCTCTCCTACGAGCAGTACTTC
abundance: .; d_gene: TRBD1; j_gene: TRBJ2-1; v_gene: TRBV7-9; CDR3aa: CASSQGQGMDNEQFF; CDR3nt: TGTGCCAGCAGCCAAGGACAGGGGATGGACAATGAGCAGTTCTTC
abundance: .; d_gene: TRBD2; j_gene: TRBJ2-7; v_gene: TRBV27; CDR3aa: CASSFLRSGGFGEQYF; CDR3nt: TGTGCCAGCAGTTTCCTCAGGTCGGGAGGCTTTGGCGAGCAGTACTTC
abundance: .; d_gene: .; j_gene: TRBJ2-7; v_gene: TRBV27; CDR3aa: CASSVAAPYEQYF; CDR3nt: TGTGCCAGCAGTGTAGCGGCGCCCTACGAGCAGTACTTC
abundance: .; d_gene: .; j_gene: TRBJ2-7; v_gene: TRBV6-1; CDR3aa: CASMTEGRTSYEQYF; CDR3nt: TGTGCCAGCATGACTGAGGGACGGACTTCCTACGAGCAGTACTTC
abundance: .; d_gene: TRBD1; j_gene: TRBJ2-5; v_gene: TRBV6-1; CDR3aa: CASSIQGLGETQYF; CDR3nt: TGTGCCAGCAGTATACAGGGGTTAGGAGAGACCCAGTACTTC
abundance: .; d_gene: .; j_gene: TRBJ2-5; v_gene: TRBV5-1; CDR3aa: CASSLDAWQETQYF; CDR3nt: TGCGCCAGCAGCTTGGACGCGTGGCAAGAGACCCAGTACTTC
abundance: .; d_gene: TRBD1; j_gene: TRBJ2-5; v_gene: TRBV5-1; CDR3aa: CASSLQGKHQTQYF; CDR3nt: TGCGCCAGCAGCTTACAGGGGAAGCATCAGACCCAGTACTTC
abundance: few; d_gene: .; j_gene: TRBJ2-2; v_gene: TRBV7-9; CDR3aa: CARRESRTGELFF; CDR3nt: TGTGCCCGGAGGGAGTCGAGGACCGGGGAGCTGTTTTTT
abundance: .; d_gene: .; j_gene: TRBJ2-7; v_gene: TRBV9; CDR3aa: CASSADGSYEQYF; CDR3nt: TGTGCCAGCAGCGCCGACGGCTCCTACGAGCAGTACTTC
abundance: .; d_gene: .; j_gene: TRBJ1-4; v_gene: TRBV7-6; CDR3aa: CASSPTGSTNEKLFF; CDR3nt: TGTGCCAGCAGCCCAACAGGGTCTACTAATGAAAAACTGTTTTTT
abundance: .; d_gene: .; j_gene: TRBJ1-1; v_gene: TRBV28; CDR3aa: CASSPGSSGNTEAFF; CDR3nt: TGTGCCAGCAGTCCAGGGAGTTCGGGGAACACTGAAGCTTTCTTT
abundance: .; d_gene: TRBD1; j_gene: TRBJ1-4; v_gene: TRBV4-3; CDR3aa: CASSQDGDRDYEKLFF; CDR3nt: TGCGCCAGCAGCCAAGACGGAGACAGGGATTATGAAAAACTGTTTTTT
abundance: .; d_gene: TRBD1; j_gene: TRBJ1-3; v_gene: TRBV29-1; CDR3aa: CSVGGGQGGNTIYF; CDR3nt: TGCAGCGTAGGGGGCGGACAGGGGGGAAACACCATATATTTT
abundance: .; d_gene: .; j_gene: TRBJ2-6; v_gene: TRBV7-6; CDR3aa: CASSLGGALGANVLTF; CDR3nt: TGTGCCAGCAGCCTCGGCGGGGCTCTGGGAGCCAACGTCCTGACTTTC
abundance: .; d_gene: .; j_gene: TRBJ1-4; v_gene: TRBV28; CDR3aa: CASSPASTNEKLFF; CDR3nt: TGTGCCAGCAGTCCGGCCTCAACTAATGAAAAACTGTTTTTT
abundance: .; d_gene: .; j_gene: TRBJ1-2; v_gene: TRBV30; CDR3aa: CAWSPGRYGYTF; CDR3nt: TGTGCCTGGAGTCCGGGACGGTATGGCTACACCTTC
abundance: .; d_gene: .; j_gene: TRBJ1-1; v_gene: TRBV2; CDR3aa: CASERNTEAFF; CDR3nt: TGTGCCAGCGAGCGGAACACTGAAGCTTTCTTT
abundance: .; d_gene: TRBD1; j_gene: TRBJ2-5; v_gene: TRBV5-1; CDR3aa: CASSLAGQGVETQYF; CDR3nt: TGCGCCAGCAGCTTGGCGGGACAGGGGGTTGAGACCCAGTACTTC
abundance: .; d_gene: .; j_gene: TRBJ1-2; v_gene: TRBV4-2; CDR3aa: CASSHSGGPYGYTF; CDR3nt: TGTGCCAGCAGCCATAGCGGGGGACCCTATGGCTACACCTTC
abundance: .; d_gene: .; j_gene: TRBJ1-2; v_gene: TRBV9; CDR3aa: CASSVGSGHRDNYGYTF; CDR3nt: TGTGCCAGCAGCGTAGGGAGTGGTCACAGGGACAACTATGGCTACACCTTC
abundance: .; d_gene: .; j_gene: TRBJ1-2; v_gene: TRBV19; CDR3aa: CASSAHGYTF; CDR3nt: TGTGCCAGTAGTGCCCATGGCTACACCTTC
abundance: once; d_gene: TRBD1; j_gene: TRBJ1-1; v_gene: TRBV30; CDR3aa: CAWTSGGGNTEAFF; CDR3nt: TGTGCCTGGACCTCAGGGGGCGGCAACACTGAAGCTTTCTTT
abundance: few; d_gene: .; j_gene: TRBJ2-1; v_gene: TRBV12-5; CDR3aa: CASGLGTFGEQFF; CDR3nt: TGTGCTAGTGGTTTGGGGACTTTTGGGGAGCAGTTCTTC
abundance: .; d_gene: .; j_gene: TRBJ2-2; v_gene: TRBV30; CDR3aa: CALEWSAGATGELFF; CDR3nt: TGTGCCTTGGAATGGTCCGCGGGGGCCACCGGGGAGCTGTTTTTT
abundance: .; d_gene: .; j_gene: TRBJ1-2; v_gene: TRBV5-1; CDR3aa: CASSLAQAAVGGYTF; CDR3nt: TGCGCCAGCAGCTTGGCGCAGGCAGCCGTCGGTGGCTACACCTTC
abundance: once; d_gene: TRBD1; j_gene: TRBJ1-1; v_gene: TRBV7-9; CDR3aa: CASSLGQVNTEAFF; CDR3nt: TGTGCCAGCAGCCTCGGACAGGTTAACACTGAAGCTTTCTTT
abundance: .; d_gene: TRBD2; j_gene: TRBJ2-1; v_gene: TRBV4-1; CDR3aa: CASSKTSGSYNEQFF; CDR3nt: TGCGCCAGCAGCAAAACTAGCGGATCCTACAATGAGCAGTTCTTC
abundance: .; d_gene: .; j_gene: TRBJ2-7; v_gene: TRBV10-3; CDR3aa: CAISGETYYEQYF; CDR3nt: TGTGCCATCAGTGGCGAGACATACTACGAGCAGTACTTC
abundance: few; d_gene: .; j_gene: TRBJ1-1; v_gene: TRBV4-3; CDR3aa: CASSQDMVRGTTEAFF; CDR3nt: TGCGCCAGCAGCCAAGATATGGTCCGGGGAACTACTGAAGCTTTCTTT
abundance: .; d_gene: TRBD2; j_gene: TRBJ2-2; v_gene: TRBV6-5; CDR3aa: CASSFTSGAAGELFF; CDR3nt: TGTGCCAGCAGTTTTACTAGCGGAGCGGCGGGGGAGCTGTTTTTT
abundance: .; d_gene: TRBD1; j_gene: TRBJ1-2; v_gene: TRBV2; CDR3aa: CASREHSRGPGGGYTF; CDR3nt: TGTGCCAGCAGGGAACACTCCAGGGGGCCCGGAGGGGGCTACACCTTC
abundance: .; d_gene: .; j_gene: TRBJ2-7; v_gene: TRBV5-5; CDR3aa: CASSLAPLGSLSYEQYF; CDR3nt: TGTGCCAGCAGCTTGGCCCCTCTCGGTAGCCTCTCCTACGAGCAGTACTTC
abundance: .; d_gene: TRBD2; j_gene: TRBJ2-7; v_gene: TRBV19; CDR3aa: CATRGTSYEQYF; CDR3nt: TGTGCCACACGAGGGACTAGCTACGAGCAGTACTTC
abundance: .; d_gene: .; j_gene: TRBJ2-7; v_gene: TRBV11-2; CDR3aa: CASSSDRYYEQYF; CDR3nt: TGTGCCAGCAGCTCAGACAGGTACTACGAGCAGTACTTC
abundance: once; d_gene: .; j_gene: TRBJ2-3; v_gene: TRBV9; CDR3aa: CASSAGPSPSTDTQYF; CDR3nt: TGTGCCAGCAGCGCCGGCCCGTCACCCAGCACAGATACGCAGTATTTT
abundance: .; d_gene: .; j_gene: TRBJ2-2; v_gene: TRBV10-3; CDR3aa: CAFRQVNTGELFF; CDR3nt: TGTGCCTTTCGACAGGTTAACACCGGGGAGCTGTTTTTT
abundance: .; d_gene: TRBD2; j_gene: TRBJ2-7; v_gene: TRBV6-5; CDR3aa: CASSYLGSGMYEQYF; CDR3nt: TGTGCCAGCAGTTACCTGGGTAGCGGGATGTACGAGCAGTACTTC
abundance: .; d_gene: TRBD2; j_gene: TRBJ2-3; v_gene: TRBV28; CDR3aa: CASRGSGRNTDTQYF; CDR3nt: TGTGCCAGCAGAGGGAGCGGGAGAAACACAGATACGCAGTATTTT
abundance: .; d_gene: .; j_gene: TRBJ1-1; v_gene: TRBV19; CDR3aa: CASSIVGGLAEAFF; CDR3nt: TGTGCCAGTAGTATAGTTGGGGGATTGGCTGAAGCTTTCTTT